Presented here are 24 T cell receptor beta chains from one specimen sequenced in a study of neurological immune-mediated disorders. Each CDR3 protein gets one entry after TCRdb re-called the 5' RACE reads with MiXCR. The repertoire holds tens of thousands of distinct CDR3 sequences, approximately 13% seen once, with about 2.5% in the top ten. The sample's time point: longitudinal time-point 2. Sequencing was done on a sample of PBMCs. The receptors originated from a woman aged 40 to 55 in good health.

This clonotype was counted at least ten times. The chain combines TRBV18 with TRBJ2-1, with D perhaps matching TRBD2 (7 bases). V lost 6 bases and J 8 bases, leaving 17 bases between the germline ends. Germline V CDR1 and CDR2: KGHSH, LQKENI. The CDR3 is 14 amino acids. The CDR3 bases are TGTGCCAGCTCCCGGGGGGCCAGGGCCCATGAGCAGTTCTTC. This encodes CASSRGARAHEQFF.

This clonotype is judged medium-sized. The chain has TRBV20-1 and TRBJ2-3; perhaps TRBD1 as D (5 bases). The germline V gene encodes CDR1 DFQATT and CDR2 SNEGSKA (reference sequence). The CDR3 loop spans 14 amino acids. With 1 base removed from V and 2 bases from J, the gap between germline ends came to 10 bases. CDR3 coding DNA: TGCAGTGCTAGAGGGGGCTATACCACAGATACGCAGTATTTT. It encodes CSARGGYTTDTQYF.

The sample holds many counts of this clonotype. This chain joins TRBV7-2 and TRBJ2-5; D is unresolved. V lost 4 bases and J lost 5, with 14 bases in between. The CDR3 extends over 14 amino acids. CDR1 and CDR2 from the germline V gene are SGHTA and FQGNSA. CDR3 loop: CASSSYGVWETQYF. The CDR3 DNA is TGTGCCAGCAGCTCCTATGGGGTGTGGGAGACCCAGTACTTC.

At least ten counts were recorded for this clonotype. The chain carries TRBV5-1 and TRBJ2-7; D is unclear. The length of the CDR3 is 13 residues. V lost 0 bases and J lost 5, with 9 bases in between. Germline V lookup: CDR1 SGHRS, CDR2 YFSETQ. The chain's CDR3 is CASSLATGHEQYF. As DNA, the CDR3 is TGCGCCAGCAGCTTGGCGACCGGACACGAGCAGTACTTC. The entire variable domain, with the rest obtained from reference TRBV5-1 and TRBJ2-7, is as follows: KAGVTQTPRYLIKTRGQQVTLSCSPISGHRSVSWYQQTPGQGLQFLFEYFSETQRNKGNFPGRFSGRQFSNSRSEMNVSTLELGDSALYLCASSLATGHEQYFGPGTRLTVT.

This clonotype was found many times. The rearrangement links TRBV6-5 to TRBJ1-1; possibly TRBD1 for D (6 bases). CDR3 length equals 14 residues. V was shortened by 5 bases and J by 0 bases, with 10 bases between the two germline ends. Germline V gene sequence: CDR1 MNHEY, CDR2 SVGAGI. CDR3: CASSPGGLNTEAFF. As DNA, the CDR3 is TGTGCCAGCAGTCCTGGGGGCTTGAACACTGAAGCTTTCTTT.

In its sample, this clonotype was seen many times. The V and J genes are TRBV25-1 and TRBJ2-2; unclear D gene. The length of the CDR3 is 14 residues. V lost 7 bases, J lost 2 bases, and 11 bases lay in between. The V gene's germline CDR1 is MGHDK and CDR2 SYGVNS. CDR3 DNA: TGTGCCAGCATGAACCAGATTAACACCGGGGAGCTGTTTTTT. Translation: CASMNQINTGELFF.

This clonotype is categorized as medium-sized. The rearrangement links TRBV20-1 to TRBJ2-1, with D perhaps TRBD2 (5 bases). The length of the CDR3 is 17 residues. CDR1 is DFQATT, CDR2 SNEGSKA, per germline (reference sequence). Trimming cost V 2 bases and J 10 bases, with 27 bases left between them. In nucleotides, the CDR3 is TGCAGTGCTAGACCTTGGGCTGAGCGGACCAACGATTGGGAGCAGTTCTTC. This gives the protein CSARPWAERTNDWEQFF.

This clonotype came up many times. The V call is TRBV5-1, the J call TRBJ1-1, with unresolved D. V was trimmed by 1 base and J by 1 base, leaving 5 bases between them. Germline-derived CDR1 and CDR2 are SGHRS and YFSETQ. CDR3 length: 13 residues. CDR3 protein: CASSLTTNTEAFF. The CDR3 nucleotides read TGCGCCAGCAGCTTGACAACGAACACTGAAGCTTTCTTT.

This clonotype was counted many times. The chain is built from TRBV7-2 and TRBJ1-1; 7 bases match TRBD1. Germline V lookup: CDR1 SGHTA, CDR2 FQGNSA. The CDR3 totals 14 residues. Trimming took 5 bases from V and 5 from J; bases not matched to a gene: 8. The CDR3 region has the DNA TGTGCCAGCAGCCCCGCAAGGGGGCGGACTGAAGCTTTCTTT. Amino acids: CASSPARGRTEAFF.

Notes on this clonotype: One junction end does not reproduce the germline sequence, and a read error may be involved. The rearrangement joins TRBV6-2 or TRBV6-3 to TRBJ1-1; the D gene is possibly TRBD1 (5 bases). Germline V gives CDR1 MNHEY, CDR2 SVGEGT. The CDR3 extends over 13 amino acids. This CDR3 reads CTSSYWGGTEAFF. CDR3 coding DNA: TGTACCAGCAGTTACTGGGGGGGAACTGAAGCTTTCTTT.

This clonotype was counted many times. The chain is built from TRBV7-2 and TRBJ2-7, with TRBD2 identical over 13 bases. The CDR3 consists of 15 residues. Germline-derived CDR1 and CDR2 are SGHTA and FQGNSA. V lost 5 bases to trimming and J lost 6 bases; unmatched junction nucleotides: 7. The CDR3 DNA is TGTGCCAGCAGCACCCCGGGACTAGCGGGACGCGAGCAGTACTTC. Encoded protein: CASSTPGLAGREQYF.

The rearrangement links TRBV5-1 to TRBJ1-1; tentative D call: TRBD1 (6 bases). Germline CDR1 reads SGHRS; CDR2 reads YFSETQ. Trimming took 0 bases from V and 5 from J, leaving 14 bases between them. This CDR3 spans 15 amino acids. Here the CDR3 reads CASSLDGRGLTEAFF. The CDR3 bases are TGCGCCAGCAGCTTGGATGGCAGGGGTTTAACTGAAGCTTTCTTT.

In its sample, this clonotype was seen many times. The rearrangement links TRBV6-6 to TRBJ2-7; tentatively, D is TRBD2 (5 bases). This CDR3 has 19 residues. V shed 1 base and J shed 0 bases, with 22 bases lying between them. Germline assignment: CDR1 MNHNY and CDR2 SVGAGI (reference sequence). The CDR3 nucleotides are TGTGCCAGCAGTTACTTGGGCCACCCCGAGGGCCTCATCTCCTACGAGCAGTACTTC. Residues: CASSYLGHPEGLISYEQYF.

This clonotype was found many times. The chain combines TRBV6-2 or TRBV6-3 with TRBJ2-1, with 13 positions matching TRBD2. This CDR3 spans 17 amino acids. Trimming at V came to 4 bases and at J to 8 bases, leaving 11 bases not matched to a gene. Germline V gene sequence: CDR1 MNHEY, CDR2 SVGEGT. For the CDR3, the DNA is TGTGCCAGCAGTTGGGGAGGGACTAGCGGGATCAACGATGAGCAGTTCTTC. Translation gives CASSWGGTSGINDEQFF.

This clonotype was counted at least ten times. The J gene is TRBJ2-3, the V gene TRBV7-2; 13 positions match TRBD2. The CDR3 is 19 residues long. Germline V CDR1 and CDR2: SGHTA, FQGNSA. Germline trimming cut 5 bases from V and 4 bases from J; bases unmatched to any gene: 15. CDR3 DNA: TGTGCCAGCAGCCCCCCGGCCCGGACTAGCGGGGGCTTGGCAGATACGCAGTATTTT. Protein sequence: CASSPPARTSGGLADTQYF.

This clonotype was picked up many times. In DNA, the CDR3 is TGCGCCAGCAGCTCGGGGCCTGTTCAGTACTTC. It translates to CASSSGPVQYF. The V call is TRBV5-1, the J call TRBJ2-4, with D possibly being TRBD1 or TRBD2 (5 bases each). V was pared by 3 bases and J by 11 bases, with 9 bases between. The germline V gene has CDR1 SGHRS and CDR2 YFSETQ. This CDR3 has 11 amino acids.

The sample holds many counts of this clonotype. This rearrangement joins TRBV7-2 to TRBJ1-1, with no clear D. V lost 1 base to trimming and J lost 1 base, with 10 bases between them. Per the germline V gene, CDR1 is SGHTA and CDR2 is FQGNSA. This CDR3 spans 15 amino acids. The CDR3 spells CASSLVAVQNTEAFF. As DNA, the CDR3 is TGTGCCAGCAGCTTAGTCGCGGTCCAGAACACTGAAGCTTTCTTT.

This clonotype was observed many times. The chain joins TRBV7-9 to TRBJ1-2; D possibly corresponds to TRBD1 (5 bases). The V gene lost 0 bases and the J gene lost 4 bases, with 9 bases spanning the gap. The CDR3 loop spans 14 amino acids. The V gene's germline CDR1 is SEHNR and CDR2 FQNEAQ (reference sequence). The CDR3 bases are TGTGCCAGCAGCTTAGCGGACACTTTCTATGGCTACACCTTC. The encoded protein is CASSLADTFYGYTF.

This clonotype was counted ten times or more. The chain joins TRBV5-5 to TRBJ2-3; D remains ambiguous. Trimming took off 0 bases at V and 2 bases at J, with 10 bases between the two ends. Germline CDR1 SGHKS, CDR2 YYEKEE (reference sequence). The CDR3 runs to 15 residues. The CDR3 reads CASSLGRLYTDTQYF. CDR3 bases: TGTGCCAGCAGCTTGGGCAGGCTATACACAGATACGCAGTATTTT.

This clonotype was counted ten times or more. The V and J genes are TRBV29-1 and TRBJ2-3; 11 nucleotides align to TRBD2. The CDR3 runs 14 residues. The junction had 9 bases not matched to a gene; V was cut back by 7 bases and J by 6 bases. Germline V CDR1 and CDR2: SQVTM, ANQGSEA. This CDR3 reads CSDATSGGWDTQYF. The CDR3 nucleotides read TGCAGCGACGCAACTAGCGGGGGATGGGATACGCAGTATTTT.

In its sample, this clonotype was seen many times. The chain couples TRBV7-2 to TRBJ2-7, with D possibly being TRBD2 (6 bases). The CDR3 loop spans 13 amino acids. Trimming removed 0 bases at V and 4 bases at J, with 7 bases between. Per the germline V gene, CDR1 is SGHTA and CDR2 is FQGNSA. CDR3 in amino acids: CASSLAEGYEQYF. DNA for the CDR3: TGTGCCAGCAGCTTAGCGGAGGGATACGAGCAGTACTTC.

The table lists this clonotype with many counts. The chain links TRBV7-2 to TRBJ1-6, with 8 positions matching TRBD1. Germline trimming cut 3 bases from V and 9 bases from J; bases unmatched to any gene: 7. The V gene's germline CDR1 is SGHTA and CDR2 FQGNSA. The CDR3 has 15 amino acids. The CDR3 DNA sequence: TGTGCCAGCAGCTTGGGACAGGAGCCAACTTCACCCCTCCACTTT. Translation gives CASSLGQEPTSPLHF.

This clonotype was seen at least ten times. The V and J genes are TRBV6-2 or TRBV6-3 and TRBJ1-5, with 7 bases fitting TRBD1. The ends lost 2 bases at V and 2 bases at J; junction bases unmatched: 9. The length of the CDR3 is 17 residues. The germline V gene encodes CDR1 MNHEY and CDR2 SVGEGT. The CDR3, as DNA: TGTGCCAGCAGTTACGTAGAACAGGGGATTGGCAATCAGCCCCAGCATTTT. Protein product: CASSYVEQGIGNQPQHF.

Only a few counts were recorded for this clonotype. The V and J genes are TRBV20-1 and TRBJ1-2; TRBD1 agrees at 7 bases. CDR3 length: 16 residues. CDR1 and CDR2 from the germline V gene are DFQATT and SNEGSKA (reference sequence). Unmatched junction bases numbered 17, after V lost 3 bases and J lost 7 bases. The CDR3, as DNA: TGCAGTGCTAGTGGGGGCTACAGGGGCCTCACGGGTGGCTACACCTTC. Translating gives CSASGGYRGLTGGYTF.